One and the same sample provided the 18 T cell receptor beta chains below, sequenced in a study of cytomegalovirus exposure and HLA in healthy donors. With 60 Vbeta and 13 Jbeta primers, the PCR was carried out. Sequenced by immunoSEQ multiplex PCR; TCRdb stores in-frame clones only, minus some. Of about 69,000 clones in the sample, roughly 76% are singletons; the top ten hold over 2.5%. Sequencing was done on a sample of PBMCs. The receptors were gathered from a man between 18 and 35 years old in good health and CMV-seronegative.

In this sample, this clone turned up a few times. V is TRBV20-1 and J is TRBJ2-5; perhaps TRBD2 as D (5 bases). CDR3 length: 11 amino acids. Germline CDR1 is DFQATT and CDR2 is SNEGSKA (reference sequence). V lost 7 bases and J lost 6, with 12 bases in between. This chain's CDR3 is CSGVATKTQYF. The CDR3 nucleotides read TGCAGTGGGGTGGCGACTAAGACCCAGTACTTC.

CDR3 DNA sequence: TGTGCCAGCAGCTGGGAGGGAAGGAGCACTGAAGCTTTCTTT. As protein: CASSWEGRSTEAFF. The gene calls are TRBV11-1 and TRBJ1-1; no reliable D call. Trimming shortened V by 4 bases and J by 4 bases, and 13 bases separated the two germline ends. The CDR3 has 14 amino acids. Germline V CDR1 and CDR2: SGHAT, FQDESV (reference sequence).

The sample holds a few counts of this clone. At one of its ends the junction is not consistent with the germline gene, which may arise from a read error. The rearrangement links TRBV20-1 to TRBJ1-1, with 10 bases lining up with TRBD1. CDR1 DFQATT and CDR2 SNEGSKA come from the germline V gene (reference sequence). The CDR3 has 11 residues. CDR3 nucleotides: TGCAGTGCTAGACTCGGACAGGGGGTTACTTTT. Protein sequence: CSARLGQGVTF.

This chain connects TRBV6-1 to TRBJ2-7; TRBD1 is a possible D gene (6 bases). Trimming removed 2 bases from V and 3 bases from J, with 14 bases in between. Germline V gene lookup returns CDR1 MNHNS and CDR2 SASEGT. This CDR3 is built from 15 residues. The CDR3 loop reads CASSERHGDIYEQYF. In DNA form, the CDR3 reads TGTGCCAGCAGTGAAAGGCACGGGGACATCTACGAGCAGTACTTC.

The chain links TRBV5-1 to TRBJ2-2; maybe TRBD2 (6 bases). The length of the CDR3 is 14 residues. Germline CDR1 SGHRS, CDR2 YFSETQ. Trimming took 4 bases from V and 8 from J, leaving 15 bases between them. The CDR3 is CASSTGVSGGELFF. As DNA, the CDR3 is TGCGCCAGCAGCACGGGGGTTTCAGGAGGGGAGCTGTTTTTT.

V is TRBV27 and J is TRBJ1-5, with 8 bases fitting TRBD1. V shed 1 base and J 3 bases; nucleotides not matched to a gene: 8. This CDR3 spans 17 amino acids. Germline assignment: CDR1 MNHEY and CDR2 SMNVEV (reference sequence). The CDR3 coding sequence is TGTGCCAGCAGTTTATTGACAGGGGAAGGGGCCAATCAGCCCCAGCATTTT. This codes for CASSLLTGEGANQPQHF.

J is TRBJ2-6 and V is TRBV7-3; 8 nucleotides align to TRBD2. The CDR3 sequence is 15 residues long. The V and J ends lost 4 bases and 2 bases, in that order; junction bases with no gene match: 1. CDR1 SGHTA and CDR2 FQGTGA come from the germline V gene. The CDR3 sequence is CASSSTSAGANVLTF. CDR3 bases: TGTGCCAGCAGCTCGACTAGCGCTGGGGCCAACGTCCTGACTTTC.

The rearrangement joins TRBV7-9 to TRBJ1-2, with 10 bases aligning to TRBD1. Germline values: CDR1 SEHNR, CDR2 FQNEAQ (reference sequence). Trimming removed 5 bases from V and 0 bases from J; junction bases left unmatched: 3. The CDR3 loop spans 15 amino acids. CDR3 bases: TGTGCCAGCAGCCCCGGGACAGGGGCTAACTATGGCTACACCTTC. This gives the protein CASSPGTGANYGYTF.

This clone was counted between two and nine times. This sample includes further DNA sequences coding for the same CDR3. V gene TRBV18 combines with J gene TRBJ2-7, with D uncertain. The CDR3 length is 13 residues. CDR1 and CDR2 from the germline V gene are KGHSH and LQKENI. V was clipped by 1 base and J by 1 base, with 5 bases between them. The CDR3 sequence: CASSPRASYEQYF. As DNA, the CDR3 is TGTGCCAGCTCACCACGGGCTTCCTACGAGCAGTACTTC.

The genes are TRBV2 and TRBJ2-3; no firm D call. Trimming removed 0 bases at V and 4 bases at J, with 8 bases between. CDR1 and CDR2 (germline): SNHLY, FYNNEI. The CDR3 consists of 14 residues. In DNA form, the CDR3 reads TGTGCCAGCAGTGAAGCGGCTTCCCCAGATACGCAGTATTTT. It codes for CASSEAASPDTQYF.

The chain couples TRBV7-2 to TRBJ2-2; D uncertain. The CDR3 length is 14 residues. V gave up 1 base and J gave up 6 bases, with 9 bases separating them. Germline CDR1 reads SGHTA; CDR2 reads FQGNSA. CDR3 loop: CASSLGGNAGELFF. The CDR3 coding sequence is TGTGCCAGCAGCTTAGGCGGCAACGCCGGGGAGCTGTTTTTT.

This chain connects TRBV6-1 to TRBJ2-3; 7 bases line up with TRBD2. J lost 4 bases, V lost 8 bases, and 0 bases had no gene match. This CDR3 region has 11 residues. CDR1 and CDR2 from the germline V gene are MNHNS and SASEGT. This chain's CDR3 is CASGGADTQYF. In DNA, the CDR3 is TGTGCCAGCGGGGGGGCAGATACGCAGTATTTT.

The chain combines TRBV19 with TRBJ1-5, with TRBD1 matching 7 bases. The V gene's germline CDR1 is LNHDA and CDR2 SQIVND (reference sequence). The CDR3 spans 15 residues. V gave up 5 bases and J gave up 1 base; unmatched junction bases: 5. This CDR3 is CASSLGTASNQPQHF. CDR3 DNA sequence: TGTGCCAGTAGTCTTGGGACAGCCAGCAATCAGCCCCAGCATTTT.

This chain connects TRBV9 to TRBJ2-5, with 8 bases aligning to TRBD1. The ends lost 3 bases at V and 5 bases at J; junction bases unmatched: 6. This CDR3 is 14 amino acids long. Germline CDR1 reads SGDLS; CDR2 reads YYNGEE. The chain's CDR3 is CASSAGQGSETQYF. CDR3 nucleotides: TGTGCCAGCAGCGCAGGACAGGGATCGGAGACCCAGTACTTC.

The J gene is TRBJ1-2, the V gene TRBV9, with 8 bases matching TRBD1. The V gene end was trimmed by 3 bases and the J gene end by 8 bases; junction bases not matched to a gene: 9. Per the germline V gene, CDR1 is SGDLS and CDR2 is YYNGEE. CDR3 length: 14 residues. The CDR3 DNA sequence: TGTGCCAGCAGCGCCCCGGGACAGGTTGCCGGCTACACCTTC. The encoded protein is CASSAPGQVAGYTF.

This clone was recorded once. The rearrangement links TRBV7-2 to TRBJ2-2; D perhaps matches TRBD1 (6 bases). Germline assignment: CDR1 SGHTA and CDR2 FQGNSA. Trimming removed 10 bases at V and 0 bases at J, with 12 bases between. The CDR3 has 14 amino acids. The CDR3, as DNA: TGTGCCACCCTGGACAGTACGAACACCGGGGAGCTGTTTTTT. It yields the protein CATLDSTNTGELFF.

CDR3 sequence (DNA): TGTGCCAGCAGCCAAGATGCCAGCGGGGGGCCAGATACGCAGCATTTT. Translating it yields CASSQDASGGPDTQHF. The chain employs TRBV4-2 and TRBJ2-3; TRBD1 might be the D (6 bases). The J call may be mistaken, given a closer DNA end match to TRBJ1-5. The CDR3 spans 16 residues. Germline loops: CDR1 LGHNA, CDR2 YNFKEQ.

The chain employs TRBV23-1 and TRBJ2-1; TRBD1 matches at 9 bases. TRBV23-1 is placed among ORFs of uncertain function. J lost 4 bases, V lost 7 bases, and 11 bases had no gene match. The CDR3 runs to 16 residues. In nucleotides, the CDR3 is TGCGCCAGCAACTCCGGGACAGGGAGAATTTACAATGAGCAGTTCTTC. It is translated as CASNSGTGRIYNEQFF.